This T cell receptor beta chain is drawn from a study of CD8 T cells in Susac syndrome. The CDR3 totals 13 residues. The junction had 8 bases not matched to a gene; V was cut back by 11 bases and J by 5 bases. Germline values: CDR1 LNHDA, CDR2 SQIVND (reference sequence). When the RNA was reverse transcribed, random hexamers were used with an input of 0.5 to 1 ug. An immunoSEQ multiplex PCR amplified TCR beta CDR3 over 54 Vbeta and 13 Jbeta. MiXCR was run by TCRdb on the immunoSEQ multiplex PCR reads, yielding one entry per CDR3 protein. Here the sample spans about 160,000 distinct CDR3 sequences, approximately 93% being singletons.

The source of this sequence is a human donor with multiple sclerosis. The specimen sequenced was CD4+ T cells from PBMCs. This chain uses TRBV19 with TRBJ1-4, with 7 bases that match TRBD1. In DNA, the CDR3 is TGTGCCCCTAAGGGACAGAAAAATGAAAAACTGTTTTTT. Its translation is CAPKGQKNEKLFF.